This T cell receptor (beta chain) was captured in a study of CD8+CD57+ T cells in acquired aplastic anemia. Study-wide background: Isolated CD4+ and CD8+ cells, once sorted, yielded DNA averaging around 3 ug. Overall study findings and caveats: Patients did not significantly differ from controls in CD8+ Simpson's diversity. The same twenty-nine CD8+ CDR3 sequences occurred in patients and in controls.

Patients chosen for sequencing had CD8+CD57+ cells that had expanded, as shown by flow cytometry. None of the patients had been given any therapy when their blood was sampled. Genomic DNA constituted the template upon which TCR beta VDJ and CDR3 profiling was performed. TCRdb re-derived calls from the reads in MiXCR, one entry per CDR3 protein. Of under 500,000 distinct CDR3 sequences listed, over 25% are singletons. This clonotype was recorded many times. Its target is not known. The CDR3 consists of 13 residues. V dropped 4 bases and J dropped 4; count of bases not matched to a gene: 7. Germline V gene data show CDR1 as DFQATT and CDR2 as SNEGSKA (reference sequence).

The sequenced sample was sorted CD4+, CD8+, or CD8+CD57+ T cells (not recorded which) from PBMCs. This receptor was taken from a human donor with aplastic anemia. This sequence joins TRBV20-1 and TRBJ2-7; TRBD1 agrees at 7 bases. CDR3: CSATGTELYEQYF. The CDR3 nucleotides are TGCAGTGCTACCGGGACAGAACTTTACGAGCAGTACTTC.